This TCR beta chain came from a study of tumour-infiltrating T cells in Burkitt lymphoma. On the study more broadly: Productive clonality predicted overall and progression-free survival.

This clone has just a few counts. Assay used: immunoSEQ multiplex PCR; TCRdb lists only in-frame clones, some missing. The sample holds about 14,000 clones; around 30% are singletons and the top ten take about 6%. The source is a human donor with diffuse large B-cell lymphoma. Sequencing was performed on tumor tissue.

The CDR3 region has the DNA TGCGCCAGCAGCCATACTACGGGGGGCCTGGCCCCCTACAATGAGCAGTTCTTC. As protein: CASSHTTGGLAPYNEQFF. The chain joins TRBV5-1 to TRBJ2-1, with D possibly TRBD2 on 7 matching bases. Trimming removed 4 bases from V and 2 bases from J, with 22 bases in between. The CDR3 is made up of 18 amino acids. CDR1 is SGHRS and CDR2 is YFSETQ in the germline V gene.